The clone carrying this T cell receptor beta chain came up a few times. This sample is part of a study of blood T cell repertoires in COVID-19. On the study more broadly: Specimens from acute and convalescent COVID-19 originated in the United States, Italy and Spain. Sample material is recorded as cDNA or gDNA derived from T cells, B-cell-depleted T cells, or PBMCs.

The V gene lost 6 bases and the J gene lost 4 bases, with 12 bases spanning the gap. Germline V gene lookup returns CDR1 ENHRY and CDR2 SYGVKD. The CDR3 length is 14 residues. Original data processing: By means of reference gene primer amplification, nucleated cell counts were estimated. TCRdb's copy holds only in-frame clones and misses some; the assay was immunoSEQ multiplex PCR. The V and J calls and the clone size are those of that table, but D and trimming were determined from the DNA. The sample yields around 250,000 clones, around 80% seen once. The clonotype comes from a woman younger than 35 with acute or convalescent COVID-19. Input material: peripheral blood. The chain combines TRBV10-3 with TRBJ2-2; the D gene is possibly TRBD1 (7 bases). CDR3 in DNA: TGTGCCATCAGGGCAGGGGGGAGCACCGGGGAGCTGTTTTTT. Its translation is CAIRAGGSTGELFF.